This entry concerns a single T cell receptor beta chain. Its specificity is not known. Being off target in a library aimed at alpha chains, this beta chain has a size of little meaning. Stated time point: sample taken at primary tumor resection. Unsorted whole RNA samples from tumor, nontumor lung or frozen PBMC were sequenced. The data are from a study of spatial heterogeneity in lung cancer. TCRdb re-derived calls from the 5' RACE reads in MiXCR, one entry per CDR3 protein. The sample has thousands of distinct CDR3 sequences; more than 7% are singletons. Whole-study results and caveats: Tumoral mutation counts were tracked by counts of expanded intratumoral alpha and beta TCRs.

V gave up 2 bases and J gave up 8 bases; unmatched junction bases: 4. This CDR3 spans 14 amino acids. Germline values: CDR1 KGHSH, CDR2 LQKENI. V and J are TRBV18 and TRBJ2-1, with 9 nucleotides matching TRBD1. This specimen consisted of lung tumor tissue, obtained at surgery. This TCR was sampled from a male donor with early-stage non-small cell lung cancer. CDR3 bases: TGTGCCAGCTCACCAATAACAGGGGGCGATGAGCAGTTCTTC. Its translation: CASSPITGGDEQFF.